This T cell receptor beta chain appears in the sequencing data of a study of blood T cell repertoires in COVID-19 (TCRdb year 2020). Broadly, across the study: The collaborator samples originated in the United States, Italy and Spain and spanned the acute and convalescent phases of COVID-19. The material from the prospective study consisted of cDNA or gDNA derived from T cells, B-cell-depleted T cells, or PBMCs. Deeply sampled blood TCRbeta repertoires from subjects exposed to, actively infected with, or recovered from COVID-19 were included in the dataset. The repertoires were made available in a free public database intended to serve as a resource for research on the immune response to SARS-CoV-2. Samples were obtained from the ongoing ImmuneRACE study (first 160 participants) and from about 1,300 subjects provided by 6 global collaborators. A de-identified subject ID, COVID-19 status, age in years and sex were almost always included in the sample metadata. Where available, HLA class I and class II types were obtained from metadata supplied by the sample provider rather than from assay-based typing.

TCRbeta CDR3 regions were amplified from genomic DNA using the immunoSEQ Assay, a bias-controlled multiplex PCR. The paper's data handling went like this. The number of nucleated cells in each sample was estimated from the amplification of reference gene primers within the assay. To quantify the absolute abundance of each unique TCRbeta CDR3 rearrangement, sequence reads were collapsed and filtered. For each sample, productive Simpson clonality was calculated by taking the square root of Simpson's diversity index across productive rearrangements. Entries here come from immuneACCESS through TCRdb and include only in-frame sequences with V and J called. Some clones fail to appear in such tables; in the studies checked, an unresolved V gene covers under half of the shortfall, and the cause of the remainder is unknown. V and J calls and clone size are copied from that table; D and trimming were computed from the DNA. The sample yields 170,000 or so clones; more than 85% were counted once. Jointly, the top ten make up approximately 0.6% of the sample.

One collaborating source in Seattle enrolled patients during active infection and followed them longitudinally through the course of disease. Each collaborating institution followed its own protocols to collect whole blood in K2EDTA tubes. For TCRbeta analysis, collaborators shipped samples as frozen whole blood, isolated PBMCs, or DNA extracted from either of those sample types. Study-wide conclusions, independent of this receptor: Clinical and demographic metadata were provided uncurated, with the amount varying by source and participant.

The germline V gene (reference sequence) supplies CDR1 MNHEY and CDR2 SMNVEV. The CDR3 runs 22 residues from the cysteine to the phenylalanine. Only the CDR3 portion is preserved as DNA: 66 bases, with reading frame beginning at the first base. V is trimmed back by 1 base and J by 3 bases, and the junction contains 22 bases that no gene match accounts for. Regarding this clone: Its antigen is not yet known. Base qualities are missing; no much larger clone stands one base away.

The sequenced sample consisted of peripheral blood. This sequence was found in a man aged 55 to 70 with COVID-19, enrolled during active disease. The V and J segments used are TRBV27 and TRBJ1-4; 8 of the junction bases match TRBD1. At the DNA level, the sequence is TGTGCCAGCAGTTTATTAGGGCCGACATGGACATCAGGGGGCTGGTCTAATGAAAAACTGTTTTTT. It encodes CASSLLGPTWTSGGWSNEKLFF.